The T cell receptor beta chain described here comes from a study of cytomegalovirus exposure and HLA in healthy donors. Primers: 60 Vbeta forward and 13 Jbeta reverse. The table came from immunoSEQ multiplex PCR; TCRdb's copy has only in-frame clones and leaves some out. The table lists about 200,000 clones. Donors consisted of healthy bone marrow donors. A remark on this clone: Its antigen is currently unknown.

CDR3 size: 13 residues. V was shortened by 1 base and J by 5 bases, with 10 bases between the two germline ends. Per the germline V gene, CDR1 is GTSNPN and CDR2 is SVGIG (reference sequence). General observations from the study: In a later analysis, specific HLA alleles were associated with 15,000 to 20,000 TCR beta sequences at a 0.05 false discovery rate. Cytomegalovirus-associated status was assigned to about 170 TCR beta chains. Reports credit the classifier with highly specific, highly sensitive diagnosis of cytomegalovirus status.

What was sequenced was PBMCs. This chain links TRBV30 with TRBJ2-3; D ambiguous. The receptor was derived from a boy aged 5-17 years in good health and CMV-seronegative. For the CDR3, the DNA is TGTGCCTGGAGTGAGTCTAACAGAGATACGCAGTATTTT. Translated: CAWSESNRDTQYF.